One sample yielded the 16 T cell receptor beta chains listed below, sequenced in a study of blood T cell repertoires in COVID-19. Profiled with immunoSEQ multiplex PCR; TCRdb holds only in-frame clones, not every one. The sample holds 150,000 to 170,000 clones; 80% to 90% are singletons and the top ten take 7.3%. Specimen: PBMCs or T cells enriched from blood (not recorded which). The origin of the receptors is a man aged 45-65 years who had recovered from COVID-19.

In its sample, this clone was seen a few times. The V gene is TRBV4-1, the J gene TRBJ1-2; possibly TRBD1 for D (6 bases). In germline, CDR1 is MGHRA, CDR2 YSYEKL. The CDR3 is 14 residues long. Trimming stripped 2 bases from V and 2 bases from J, with 9 bases between. The DNA for the CDR3 is TGCGCCAGCAGCCAATTGACAGGAAACTATGGCTACACCTTC. As protein: CASSQLTGNYGYTF.

The V gene is TRBV7-8, the J gene TRBJ2-7, with 12 nucleotides matching TRBD1. Germline loops: CDR1 SGHVS, CDR2 FQNEAQ. The J segment lost 6 bases and the V segment lost 3 bases, leaving 6 bases of the junction unmatched. The CDR3 totals 15 residues. In DNA form, the CDR3 reads TGTGCCAGCAGCTTGGCCGGGACAGGGGGCGCCGAGCAGTACTTC. Protein: CASSLAGTGGAEQYF.

The V and J genes are TRBV3-1 (or the pseudogene TRBV3-2) and TRBJ1-5, with 9 bases aligning to TRBD1. Trimming at V came to 1 base and at J to 1 base, leaving 2 bases not matched to a gene. The CDR3 loop spans 16 amino acids. Germline V gene sequence: CDR1 LGHDT, CDR2 YNNKEL (reference sequence). CDR3 loop: CASSQAGTGSNQPQHF. As DNA, the CDR3 is TGTGCCAGCAGCCAAGCCGGGACAGGGAGCAATCAGCCCCAGCATTTT.

This clone was recorded only once. V usage is TRBV5-1 and J usage is TRBJ1-1; TRBD1 might be the D (6 bases). Trimming shortened V by 1 base and J by 1 base, and 11 bases separated the two germline ends. Germline V lookup: CDR1 SGHRS, CDR2 YFSETQ. The length of the CDR3 is 15 residues. CDR3 loop: CASSLTGSGNTEAFF. CDR3 coding DNA: TGCGCCAGCAGCTTGACAGGGTCCGGGAACACTGAAGCTTTCTTT.

This chain connects TRBV3-1 (or the pseudogene TRBV3-2) to TRBJ2-2; 8 positions match TRBD2. Germline CDR1 LGHDT, CDR2 YNNKEL (reference sequence). V shed 4 bases, J shed 4 bases, and the junction held 5 bases outside the gene matches. The CDR3 sequence is 15 residues long. CDR3 region: CASSLGLAGTGELFF. CDR3 bases: TGTGCCAGCAGCCTCGGACTAGCAGGCACCGGGGAGCTGTTTTTT.

The chain couples TRBV30 to TRBJ1-6; D unresolved. The CDR3 extends over 16 amino acids. The germline gives CDR1 GTSNPN, CDR2 SVGIG (reference sequence). Trimming pared 5 bases from V and 7 bases from J, leaving 21 bases between. The CDR3, as DNA: TGTGCCTGGGCGAGCTCTTACCGCCCCGAGAATTCACCCCTCCACTTT. This sequence encodes CAWASSYRPENSPLHF.

The gene calls are TRBV12-3 or TRBV12-4 and TRBJ2-7; 9 bases are shared with TRBD1. CDR3 length: 13 amino acids. V dropped 5 bases and J dropped 3; count of bases not matched to a gene: 2. The DNA of the CDR3 is TGTGCCAGCAGTCCGGGACAGGGCTACGAGCAGTACTTC. Translating it yields CASSPGQGYEQYF.

This chain uses TRBV11-3 with TRBJ1-1; D not certain. The germline CDR1 and CDR2 sequences are SGHNT and YENEEA. V was clipped by 5 bases and J by 4 bases, with 8 bases between them. CDR3 length: 12 residues. DNA for the CDR3: TGTGCCAGCAGCCAAGAGGGCACTGAAGCTTTCTTT. Protein product: CASSQEGTEAFF.

This clone was detected only a few times. Other DNA sequences in this sample translate to the same CDR3. The V call is TRBV14, the J call TRBJ2-2; no definite D call. The V end lost 1 base, the J end lost 3 bases, and 6 bases lay between the germline ends. The CDR3 is made up of 14 amino acids. Germline-derived CDR1 and CDR2 are SGHDN and FVKESK. CDR3 coding DNA: TGTGCCAGCAGCCAAGGCCGGTACACCGGGGAGCTGTTTTTT. Translating it yields CASSQGRYTGELFF.

J is TRBJ2-4 and V is TRBV5-1; 9 bases map to TRBD1. Germline V gives CDR1 SGHRS, CDR2 YFSETQ. V lost 4 bases and J lost 9; bases outside the gene matches: 11. This CDR3 spans 15 amino acids. CDR3 nucleotides: TGCGCCAGCAGCCAAACAACAGGGGGCGCCGGCATTCAGTACTTC. It is translated as CASSQTTGGAGIQYF.

This clone showed up just a few times. The V gene is TRBV30, the J gene TRBJ1-2; D is ambiguous. CDR3 size: 11 residues. CDR1 and CDR2 (germline): GTSNPN, SVGIG (reference sequence). V was cut by 2 bases and J by 5 bases, with 6 bases left in between. DNA of the CDR3: TGTGCCTGGAGTTCGGAGTATGGCTACACCTTC. The encoded protein is CAWSSEYGYTF.

J is TRBJ2-2 and V is TRBV7-9, with 11 bases matching TRBD1. The CDR3 sequence is 15 residues long. Trimming removed 4 bases from V and 7 bases from J; junction bases left unmatched: 5. Germline CDR1 SEHNR, CDR2 FQNEAQ (reference sequence). The CDR3 reads CASSSGQGAGGELFF. Written as DNA, the CDR3 is TGTGCCAGCAGCTCCGGACAGGGGGCCGGCGGGGAGCTGTTTTTT.

The rearrangement joins TRBV5-1 to TRBJ2-1; 14 nucleotides line up with TRBD2. Trimming cost V 2 bases and J 4 bases; bases outside gene matches: 2. CDR1 and CDR2 from the germline V gene are SGHRS and YFSETQ. CDR3 length: 16 residues. The CDR3 spells CASSFRLAGGYNEQFF. The CDR3 DNA sequence: TGCGCCAGCAGCTTCCGACTAGCGGGGGGGTACAATGAGCAGTTCTTC.

The V and J genes are TRBV18 and TRBJ1-3; D ambiguous. CDR1 KGHSH and CDR2 LQKENI come from the germline V gene. This CDR3 spans 15 amino acids. V lost 3 bases and J 0 bases, leaving 9 bases between the germline ends. The CDR3, as DNA: TGTGCCAGCTCACCCAGCAGAGGCTCTGGAAACACCATATATTTT. Translating it yields CASSPSRGSGNTIYF.

The genes are TRBV7-9 and TRBJ2-1, with 10 bases identical to TRBD2. The germline CDR1 and CDR2 sequences are SEHNR and FQNEAQ (reference sequence). This CDR3 has 18 residues. Unmatched junction bases numbered 16, after V lost 5 bases and J lost 6 bases. The DNA of the CDR3 is TGTGCCAGCAGCCCGCCCCACGAGAGCGGGGGGGCCCGCAATGAGCAGTTCTTC. Protein: CASSPPHESGGARNEQFF.

The chain employs TRBV5-1 and TRBJ2-7, with 9 bases lining up with TRBD1. Trimming took 4 bases from V and 5 from J; bases not matched to a gene: 13. Germline-derived CDR1 and CDR2 are SGHRS and YFSETQ. The CDR3 runs to 16 residues. CDR3 in amino acids: CASSPLKPGQGDEQYF. The CDR3 nucleotides read TGCGCCAGCAGCCCTCTTAAACCGGGACAGGGTGACGAGCAGTACTTC.